This is a list of T cell receptor beta chains from one sample in a study of blood T cell repertoires in COVID-19. Profiled with immunoSEQ multiplex PCR; TCRdb holds only in-frame clones, not every one. The sample holds a few hundred thousand clones, approximately 85% seen once. The material sequenced was peripheral blood. The receptors here all came from a human donor with COVID-19, enrolled during active disease. The donor label of this sample is uncertain. Both conserved end residues are part of each CDR3. Fields, in order: D gene, V gene, J gene, clone size, CDR3 protein, CDR3 DNA. The D gene is left open where the match is weak. Clone size is shown for a subset of rows, as once, few, many or a class of expanded clone.

-,TRBV4-1,TRBJ1-6,-,CASSHFSDKDSPLHF,TGCGCCAGCAGCCACTTTTCTGACAAGGATTCACCCCTCCACTTT
-,TRBV28,TRBJ1-6,-,CASSVDSHSRNSPLHF,TGTGCCAGCAGTGTCGACTCCCATAGTAGAAATTCACCCCTCCACTTT
TRBD2,TRBV28,TRBJ2-7,-,CASSLDSGRYEQYF,TGTGCCAGCAGTTTGGATAGCGGGAGGTATGAGCAGTACTTC
-,TRBV30,TRBJ2-7,-,CAWSTSGVAHEQYF,TGTGCCTGGAGTACATCCGGGGTTGCCCACGAGCAGTACTTC
TRBD1,TRBV9,TRBJ1-5,-,CASSVDPGQSQPQHF,TGTGCCAGCAGCGTCGACCCGGGACAGAGTCAGCCCCAGCATTTT
TRBD2,TRBV3-1/TRBV3-2,TRBJ2-5,-,CASSRGTSVPEGETQYF,TGTGCCAGCAGCCGTGGGACTAGCGTACCCGAAGGAGAGACCCAGTACTTC
-,TRBV7-3,TRBJ2-1,-,CASSLFDEQFF,TGTGCCAGCAGCTTATTCGATGAGCAGTTCTTC
TRBD1,TRBV7-2,TRBJ2-5,once,CASSLEGTGGRTQYF,TGTGCCAGCAGCTTAGAGGGGACAGGGGGAAGGACCCAGTACTTC
-,TRBV9,TRBJ1-1,few,CASSVAGSTEAFF,TGTGCCAGCAGCGTAGCTGGTAGCACTGAAGCTTTCTTT
-,TRBV30,TRBJ1-6,many,CAWSGTRSLGVNNSPLHF,TGTGCCTGGAGTGGGACTAGAAGCCTGGGGGTTAATAATTCACCCCTCCACTTT
TRBD1,TRBV5-1,TRBJ2-2,-,CASSDEGQPDTGELFF,TGCGCCAGCAGCGACGAGGGACAGCCTGACACCGGGGAGCTGTTTTTT
TRBD1,TRBV3-1/TRBV3-2,TRBJ1-3,-,CASSQTDRVENTIYF,TGTGCCAGCAGCCAAACCGACAGGGTTGAAAACACCATATATTTT
-,TRBV7-2,TRBJ2-4,-,CASSLARGTDIQYF,TGTGCCAGCAGCTTAGCTAGGGGTACGGACATTCAGTACTTC
-,TRBV6-4,TRBJ1-2,-,CASSPDRLHNYGYTF,TGTGCCAGCAGCCCCGACAGGCTTCACAACTATGGCTACACCTTC
TRBD2,TRBV4-2,TRBJ2-7,-,CASSPGGGRASVYEQYF,TGTGCCAGCAGCCCGGGAGGCGGGAGGGCCTCGGTCTACGAGCAGTACTTC
-,TRBV11-3,TRBJ2-3,-,CASSLERADTQYF,TGTGCCAGCAGCTTAGAACGCGCAGATACGCAGTATTTT
-,TRBV9,TRBJ1-1,-,CASSVSQNTEAFF,TGTGCCAGCAGCGTCTCACAGAACACTGAAGCTTTCTTT
-,TRBV27,TRBJ2-7,-,CASSLNQGYEQYF,TGTGCCAGCAGTTTAAATCAGGGTTACGAGCAGTACTTC
-,TRBV15,TRBJ1-1,-,CATKKAAGEAFF,TGTGCCACCAAAAAAGCGGCCGGAGAAGCTTTCTTT
-,TRBV9,TRBJ2-5,-,CASSVDGRGRETQYF,TGTGCCAGCAGCGTTGACGGCCGGGGGAGAGAGACCCAGTACTTC
-,TRBV5-1,TRBJ1-2,-,CASSLTGASYGYTF,TGCGCCAGCAGCTTGACAGGAGCCTCCTATGGCTACACCTTC
TRBD1,TRBV19,TRBJ1-4,-,CASSTAGGQGGEKLFF,TGTGCCAGTAGTACCGCCGGGGGACAGGGCGGCGAAAAACTGTTTTTT
-,TRBV29-1,TRBJ1-2,-,CSVEEGQGSGYTF,TGCAGCGTTGAAGAGGGGCAGGGGAGTGGCTACACCTTC
-,TRBV15,TRBJ2-7,-,CATSGVQNSYEQYF,TGTGCCACCAGCGGCGTACAGAACTCCTACGAGCAGTACTTC
-,TRBV14,TRBJ1-1,-,CASSPLPMNTEAFF,TGTGCCAGCAGCCCACTGCCAATGAACACTGAAGCTTTCTTT
-,TRBV29-1,TRBJ1-1,-,CSSNYAAEAFF,TGCAGCTCAAACTACGCAGCTGAAGCTTTCTTT
-,TRBV3-1/TRBV3-2,TRBJ2-3,-,CASSVRESFTQYF,TGTGCCAGCAGCGTCCGGGAATCCTTTACGCAGTATTTT
-,TRBV7-9,TRBJ1-2,-,CATSPGEDYGYTF,TGTGCCACCTCGCCCGGGGAAGACTATGGCTACACCTTC
-,TRBV14,TRBJ2-3,-,CASSQGQETPQYF,TGTGCCAGCAGCCAAGGGCAGGAAACCCCGCAGTATTTT
-,TRBV29-1,TRBJ1-1,-,CSVERGGLNTEAFF,TGCAGCGTTGAAAGGGGGGGACTAAACACTGAAGCTTTCTTT
-,TRBV3-1/TRBV3-2,TRBJ2-7,-,CASSQSGAGYEQYF,TGTGCCAGCAGCCAATCGGGAGCAGGGTACGAGCAGTACTTC
-,TRBV29-1,TRBJ1-2,-,CSVRDSGYTF,TGCAGCGTGCGGGATTCTGGCTACACCTTC
TRBD1,TRBV6-1,TRBJ1-2,-,CASSDRTGFGGYTF,TGTGCCAGCAGTGATCGGACAGGGTTCGGTGGCTACACCTTC
TRBD2,TRBV5-6,TRBJ2-2,once,CASSLPGSGVGELFF,TGTGCCAGCAGTCTCCCCGGGAGCGGGGTCGGGGAGCTGTTTTTT
-,TRBV19,TRBJ2-6,-,CASNPGSRSGANVLTF,TGTGCCAGTAATCCGGGGAGCAGGTCTGGGGCCAACGTCCTGACTTTC
TRBD2,TRBV27,TRBJ2-1,once,CASSFRPSGTDEQFF,TGTGCCAGCAGTTTTCGGCCTAGCGGGACGGATGAGCAGTTCTTC
-,TRBV3-1/TRBV3-2,TRBJ1-2,-,CASSPAGFPNYGYTF,TGTGCCAGCAGCCCGGCAGGTTTTCCTAACTATGGCTACACCTTC
TRBD1,TRBV5-4,TRBJ1-2,-,CASSVPGQGINYGYTF,TGTGCCAGCAGCGTACCGGGACAGGGCATTAACTATGGCTACACCTTC
TRBD1,TRBV6-2/TRBV6-3,TRBJ1-6,-,CASSYGRDRVVDSPLHF,TGTGCCAGCAGTTACGGCCGGGACAGGGTTGTTGATTCACCCCTCCACTTT
-,TRBV9,TRBJ2-2,-,CASSAPGKNTGELFF,TGTGCCAGCAGCGCCCCAGGGAAGAACACCGGGGAGCTGTTTTTT
-,TRBV12-3/TRBV12-4,TRBJ2-1,-,CASIRGSYNEQFF,TGTGCCAGCATAAGGGGGAGTTACAATGAGCAGTTCTTC
TRBD1,TRBV9,TRBJ1-5,-,CASSVGGQGTGQPQHF,TGTGCCAGCAGCGTAGGTGGACAGGGGACAGGGCAGCCCCAGCATTTT
-,TRBV18,TRBJ2-1,-,CASSPSFGQFF,TGTGCCAGCTCACCAAGTTTCGGGCAGTTCTTC
-,TRBV29-1,TRBJ2-1,-,CSVSPQGGGEQFF,TGCAGCGTTTCGCCCCAGGGAGGTGGTGAGCAGTTCTTC
TRBD1,TRBV5-1,TRBJ2-7,-,CASRPGTGGSEQYF,TGCGCCAGCAGACCTGGGACAGGGGGAAGCGAGCAGTACTTC
-,TRBV18,TRBJ2-3,-,CASSPVVAGTDTQYF,TGTGCCAGCTCACCTGTAGTGGCGGGCACAGATACGCAGTATTTT
TRBD1,TRBV2,TRBJ1-2,-,CASSSRDRVFGYTF,TGTGCCAGCAGCTCTCGAGACAGGGTGTTCGGCTACACCTTC
-,TRBV6-5,TRBJ1-1,-,CASSYVRGTEAFF,TGTGCCAGCAGTTACGTACGGGGCACTGAAGCTTTCTTT
-,TRBV10-3,TRBJ1-1,-,CAISGNTEYEAFF,TGTGCCATCAGTGGAAACACCGAATATGAAGCTTTCTTT
TRBD2,TRBV7-9,TRBJ2-1,once,CASSPPGLAGGYNEQFF,TGTGCCAGCAGCCCCCCGGGCCTAGCGGGAGGATACAATGAGCAGTTCTTC
-,TRBV5-1,TRBJ1-5,-,CASSLSGNSNQPQHF,TGCGCCAGCAGCTTGAGTGGCAATAGCAATCAGCCCCAGCATTTT
TRBD2,TRBV7-2,TRBJ2-7,-,CASSLGGRALGEQYF,TGTGCCAGCAGCTTAGGCGGGAGGGCCCTCGGTGAGCAGTACTTC
TRBD1,TRBV6-2/TRBV6-3,TRBJ1-5,once,CASSSTGGGQPQHF,TGTGCCAGCAGCTCAACAGGGGGCGGTCAGCCCCAGCATTTT